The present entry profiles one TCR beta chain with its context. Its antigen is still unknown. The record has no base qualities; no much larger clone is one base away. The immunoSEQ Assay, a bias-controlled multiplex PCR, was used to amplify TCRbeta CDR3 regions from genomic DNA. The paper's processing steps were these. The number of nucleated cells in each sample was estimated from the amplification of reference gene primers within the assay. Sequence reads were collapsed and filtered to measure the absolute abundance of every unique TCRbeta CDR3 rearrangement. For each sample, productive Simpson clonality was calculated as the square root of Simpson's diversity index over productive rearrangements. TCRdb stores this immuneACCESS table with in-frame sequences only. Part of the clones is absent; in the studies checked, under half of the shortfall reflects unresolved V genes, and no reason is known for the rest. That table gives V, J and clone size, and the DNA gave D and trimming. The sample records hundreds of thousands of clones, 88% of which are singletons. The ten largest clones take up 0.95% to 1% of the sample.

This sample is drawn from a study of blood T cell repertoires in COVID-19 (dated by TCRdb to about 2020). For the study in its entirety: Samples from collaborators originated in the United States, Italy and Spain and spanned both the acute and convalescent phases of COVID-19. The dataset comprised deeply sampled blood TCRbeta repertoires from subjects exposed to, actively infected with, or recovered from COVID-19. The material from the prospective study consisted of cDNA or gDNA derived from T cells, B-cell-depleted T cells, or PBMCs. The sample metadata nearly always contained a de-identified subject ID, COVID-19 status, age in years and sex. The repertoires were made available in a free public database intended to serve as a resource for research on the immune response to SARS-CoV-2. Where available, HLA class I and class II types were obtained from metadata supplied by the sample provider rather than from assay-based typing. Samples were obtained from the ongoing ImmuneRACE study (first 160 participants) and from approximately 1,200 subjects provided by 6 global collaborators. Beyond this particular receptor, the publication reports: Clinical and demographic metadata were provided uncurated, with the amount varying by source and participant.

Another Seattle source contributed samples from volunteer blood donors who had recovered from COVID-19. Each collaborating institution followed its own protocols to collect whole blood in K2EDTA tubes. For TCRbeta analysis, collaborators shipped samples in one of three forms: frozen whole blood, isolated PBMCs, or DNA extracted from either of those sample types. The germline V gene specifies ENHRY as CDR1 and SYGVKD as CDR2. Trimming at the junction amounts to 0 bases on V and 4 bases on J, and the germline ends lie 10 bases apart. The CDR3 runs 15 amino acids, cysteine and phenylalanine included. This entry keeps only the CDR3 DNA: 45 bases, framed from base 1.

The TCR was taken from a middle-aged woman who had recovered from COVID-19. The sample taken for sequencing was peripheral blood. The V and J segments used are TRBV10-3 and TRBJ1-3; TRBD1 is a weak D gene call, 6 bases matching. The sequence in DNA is TGTGCCATCAGTGAGTCGGGGGCGCGGGGAAACACCATATATTTT. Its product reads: CAISESGARGNTIYF.